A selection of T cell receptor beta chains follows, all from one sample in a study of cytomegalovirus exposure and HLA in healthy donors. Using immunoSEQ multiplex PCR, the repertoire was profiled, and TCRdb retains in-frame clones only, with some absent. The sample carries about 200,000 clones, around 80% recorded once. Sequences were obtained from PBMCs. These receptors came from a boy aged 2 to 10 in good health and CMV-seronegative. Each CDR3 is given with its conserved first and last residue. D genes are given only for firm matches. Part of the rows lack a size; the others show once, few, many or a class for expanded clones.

cdr3_aa: CASDRTKRAFF; cdr3_nt: TGTGCCAGCGACAGGACCAAACGAGCTTTCTTT; v_call: TRBV2; clone_size: NA; d_call: NA; j_call: TRBJ1-1
cdr3_aa: CASRDLERGGPDTQYF; cdr3_nt: TGTGCCAGTCGTGACCTAGAGCGGGGGGGCCCAGATACGCAGTATTTT; v_call: TRBV6-6; clone_size: NA; d_call: TRBD2; j_call: TRBJ2-3
cdr3_aa: CASAPGGGRSGYTF; cdr3_nt: TGTGCTAGTGCCCCGGGGGGGGGTCGAAGTGGCTACACCTTC; v_call: TRBV12-5; clone_size: NA; d_call: NA; j_call: TRBJ1-2
cdr3_aa: CASSDGTGSTDTQYF; cdr3_nt: TGCGCCAGCAGTGACGGGACTGGAAGCACAGATACGCAGTATTTT; v_call: TRBV10-1; clone_size: NA; d_call: NA; j_call: TRBJ2-3
cdr3_aa: CSVEGGGLGYTF; cdr3_nt: TGCAGCGTTGAAGGGGGCGGATTAGGCTACACCTTC; v_call: TRBV29-1; clone_size: NA; d_call: NA; j_call: TRBJ1-2
cdr3_aa: CAGPSTGLNTEAFF; cdr3_nt: TGTGCCGGGCCCTCGACAGGCTTGAACACTGAAGCTTTCTTT; v_call: TRBV25-1; clone_size: NA; d_call: NA; j_call: TRBJ1-1
cdr3_aa: CASSDPPKFWGGNTEAFF; cdr3_nt: TGTGCCAGCAGTGATCCCCCGAAGTTCTGGGGGGGGAACACTGAAGCTTTCTTT; v_call: TRBV25-1; clone_size: NA; d_call: NA; j_call: TRBJ1-1
cdr3_aa: CASSTSRDRYSNQPQHF; cdr3_nt: TGCGCCAGCAGTACATCCAGGGACAGATATAGCAATCAGCCCCAGCATTTT; v_call: TRBV10-1; clone_size: few; d_call: TRBD1; j_call: TRBJ1-5
cdr3_aa: CASSLEGGALHF; cdr3_nt: TGTGCCAGCAGCTTAGAAGGAGGGGCCCTCCACTTT; v_call: TRBV11-2; clone_size: NA; d_call: NA; j_call: TRBJ1-6
cdr3_aa: CASSEGGTGELFF; cdr3_nt: TGTGCCAGCAGTGAGGGGGGCACCGGGGAGCTGTTTTTT; v_call: TRBV25-1; clone_size: NA; d_call: NA; j_call: TRBJ2-2
cdr3_aa: CASSTDSFFNYGYTF; cdr3_nt: TGTGCCAGTAGTACTGACAGTTTTTTTAACTATGGCTACACCTTC; v_call: TRBV19; clone_size: NA; d_call: NA; j_call: TRBJ1-2
cdr3_aa: CASSLLGLTNTEAFF; cdr3_nt: TGTGCCAGCAGCCTCCTCGGACTGACGAACACTGAAGCTTTCTTT; v_call: TRBV11-2; clone_size: NA; d_call: NA; j_call: TRBJ1-1
cdr3_aa: CASSEVGQGAYEQYF; cdr3_nt: TGTGCCAGCAGTGAGGTAGGACAGGGGGCTTACGAGCAGTACTTC; v_call: TRBV25-1; clone_size: NA; d_call: TRBD1; j_call: TRBJ2-7
cdr3_aa: CATSRSNQETQYF; cdr3_nt: TGTGCCACCAGCAGGTCCAACCAAGAGACCCAGTACTTC; v_call: TRBV15; clone_size: NA; d_call: NA; j_call: TRBJ2-5
cdr3_aa: CASSFRREYEQYF; cdr3_nt: TGTGCCAGCAGCTTCCGGCGGGAGTACGAGCAGTACTTC; v_call: TRBV11-2; clone_size: NA; d_call: TRBD2; j_call: TRBJ2-7